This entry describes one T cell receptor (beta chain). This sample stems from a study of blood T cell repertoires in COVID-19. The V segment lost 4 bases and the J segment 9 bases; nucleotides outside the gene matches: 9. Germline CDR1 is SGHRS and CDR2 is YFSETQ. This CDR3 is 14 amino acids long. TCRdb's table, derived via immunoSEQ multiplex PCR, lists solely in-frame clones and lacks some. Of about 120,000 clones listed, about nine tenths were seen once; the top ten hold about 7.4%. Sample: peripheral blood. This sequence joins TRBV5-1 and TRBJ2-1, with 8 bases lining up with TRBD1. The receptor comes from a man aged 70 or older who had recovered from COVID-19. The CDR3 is CASSPGQGHGEQFF. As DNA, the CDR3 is TGCGCCAGCAGCCCCGGACAGGGTCACGGTGAGCAGTTCTTC.